Below are 13 T cell receptor beta chains sequenced from a single sample in a study of blood T cells in healthy people across ages. A second PCR, run for about 6 to 12 cycles, used a sample-barcoded 5' primer plus a J-beta primer mix. TCRdb passed the 5' RACE reads through MiXCR, listing each CDR3 protein once. The sample yields approximately 680,000 distinct CDR3 sequences, roughly 30% seen once. Sequenced material: blood. The receptors come from a woman older than 75 in good health.

This clonotype was picked up many times. One base away lies a much larger clone, so this may be a sequencing read error. This rearrangement joins TRBV10-3 to TRBJ2-7, with TRBD1 identical over 11 bases. CDR3 length: 14 residues. J was trimmed by 7 bases and V by 6 bases; bases with no gene match: 8. Looked up from germline, CDR1 is ENHRY and CDR2 is SYGVKD. DNA of the CDR3: TGTGCCATCAGCACCGGGACAGGGGGGATTGAGCAGTACTTC. Residues: CAISTGTGGIEQYF.

This clonotype was seen at least ten times. The J gene is TRBJ1-2, the V gene TRBV12-3 or TRBV12-4; the D gene is possibly TRBD1 (6 bases). Trimming pared 6 bases from V and 5 bases from J, leaving 22 bases between. The CDR3 length is 16 residues. The CDR3 region has the DNA TGTGCCAGCAGCTCCTCCGGTGGAGGGGGATATTATGGCTACACCTTC. This translates into CASSSSGGGGYYGYTF.

This clonotype was seen repeatedly, ten times or more. This sequence joins TRBV7-9 and TRBJ2-7, with D possibly matching TRBD2 (5 bases). The CDR3 covers 14 residues. CDR1 and CDR2 from the germline V gene are SEHNR and FQNEAQ (reference sequence). The V end was cut by 1 base, the J end by 6 bases, with 13 bases between. As DNA, the CDR3 is TGTGCCAGCAGCTTAGACGGCGTCGCGGGCGAGCAGTACTTC. Amino acids: CASSLDGVAGEQYF.

This clonotype was seen at least ten times. The chain has TRBV6-1 and TRBJ2-7, with 11 bases identical to TRBD2. The V gene end was trimmed by 7 bases and the J gene end by 5 bases; junction bases not matched to a gene: 13. This CDR3 spans 16 amino acids. Per the germline V gene, CDR1 is MNHNS and CDR2 is SASEGT. Here the CDR3 DNA reads TGTGCCAGCACCTTAGCGGGGGGGAGCTTATCCCACGAGCAGTACTTC. It specifies CASTLAGGSLSHEQYF.

The chain has TRBV7-9 and TRBJ2-1; D is ambiguous. There are 12 residues in the CDR3. The V gene's germline CDR1 is SEHNR and CDR2 FQNEAQ (reference sequence). V shed 2 bases and J shed 10 bases, with 9 bases lying between them. The CDR3, as DNA: TGTGCCAGCAGCTTATCCAGCCTAGAGCAGTTCTTC. Its protein product is CASSLSSLEQFF.

This clonotype came up many times. The rearrangement uses TRBV24-1 and TRBJ2-3; the match to TRBD2 covers 12 bases. The V and J ends lost 7 bases and 3 bases, in that order; junction bases with no gene match: 4. This CDR3 is 15 amino acids long. The germline V gene encodes CDR1 KGHDR and CDR2 SFDVKD. The CDR3 sequence: CATSPGLAGTDTQYF. As DNA, the CDR3 is TGTGCCACCAGCCCAGGACTAGCGGGAACAGATACGCAGTATTTT.

This clonotype has a count of ten or more. CDR3 bases: TGCAGTGTGAGTGGGAGTGGGGCGGAGACCCAGTACTTC. Its protein is CSVSGSGAETQYF. The V gene is TRBV20-1, the J gene TRBJ2-5, with D tentatively TRBD1 or TRBD2 (5 bases each). Germline V CDR1 and CDR2: DFQATT, SNEGSKA (reference sequence). The CDR3 sequence is 13 residues long. V gave up 7 bases and J gave up 5 bases, with 17 bases separating them.

The V call is TRBV2, the J call TRBJ1-6; weak D call: TRBD1 (5 bases). The germline V gene has CDR1 SNHLY and CDR2 FYNNEI. Trimming stripped 7 bases from V and 10 bases from J, with 20 bases between. This CDR3 has 15 amino acids. The CDR3 region has the DNA TGTGCCAGCAACCCACGCGGGCAGGGAGGATCACCCCTCCACTTT. This codes for CASNPRGQGGSPLHF.

This clonotype was counted ten times or more. DNA of the CDR3: TGTGCCAGCAGCCGGGACGGCCTATACGAGCAGTACTTC. This codes for CASSRDGLYEQYF. The chain combines TRBV7-2 with TRBJ2-7, with D tentatively TRBD1 or TRBD2 (5 bases each). Germline assignment: CDR1 SGHTA and CDR2 FQGNSA. V was clipped by 5 bases and J by 4 bases, with 12 bases between them. The CDR3 has 13 amino acids.

This clonotype occurred many times. This sequence joins TRBV6-1 and TRBJ1-2; D possibly corresponds to TRBD1 (6 bases). V lost 3 bases and J lost 5, with 13 bases in between. CDR1 and CDR2 (germline): MNHNS, SASEGT. The CDR3 has 14 residues. In DNA form, the CDR3 reads TGTGCCAGCAGTGAGACAGGACAAGGGTATGGCTACACCTTC. Amino acids: CASSETGQGYGYTF.

This clonotype was seen at least ten times. The J gene is TRBJ2-7, the V gene TRBV20-1, with D unclear. Germline lookup yields CDR1 DFQATT and CDR2 SNEGSKA (reference sequence). The CDR3 runs 11 residues. V was shortened by 3 bases and J by 1 base, with 4 bases between the two germline ends. The CDR3 reads CSASGSYEQYF. CDR3 bases: TGCAGTGCTAGTGGGTCCTACGAGCAGTACTTC.

Of note for this clonotype: A much bigger clone sits one base away, suggesting this may be a read error. The chain links TRBV14 to TRBJ2-4, with TRBD1 identical over 9 bases. TRBJ2-7 matches the DNA end more closely, so the J call is doubtful. CDR3 length equals 17 residues. CDR1 and CDR2 (germline): SGHDN, FVKESK. In DNA form, the CDR3 reads TGTGCCAGCAGCCAAGATGCTTTCGGGGACAGGGAACACGAGCAGTACTTC. It is translated as CASSQDAFGDREHEQYF.

The rearrangement uses TRBV18 and TRBJ1-1; D remains unclear. The germline gives CDR1 KGHSH, CDR2 LQKENI. V lost 2 bases to trimming and J lost 6 bases, with 13 bases between them. The CDR3 loop spans 14 amino acids. The CDR3 reads CASSPGMQGSEAFF. In nucleotides, the CDR3 is TGTGCCAGCTCACCAGGAATGCAAGGGTCTGAAGCTTTCTTT.